Listed below are T cell receptor beta chains from one sample, sequenced in a study of OX40 agonist ivuxolimab in advanced cancers. Method: immunoSEQ multiplex PCR; TCRdb's copy keeps in-frame clones and lacks some. The repertoire holds tens of thousands of clones, with 75% to 90% as singletons. Sequencing used CD4+ or CD8+ T cells sorted from blood, obtained in a trial of the OX40 agonist ivuxolimab. These TCRs come from an adult with an advanced solid tumor such as melanoma, head and neck, liver or kidney cancer. The CDR3 runs from the conserved cysteine through the conserved F or W. The D gene is left open where the match is weak. Not all rows give a size; the values are once, few, many and, for expanded clones, a class.

TRBJ2-7,TRBV4-1,.,.,CASSRSGWEQYF,TGCGCCAGCAGCCGCTCAGGGTGGGAGCAGTACTTC
TRBJ1-2,TRBV28,.,.,CASSSGLGYGYTF,TGTGCCAGCAGCTCAGGGTTGGGCTATGGCTACACCTTC
TRBJ2-3,TRBV19,few,TRBD2,CASSIDLAGGAQYF,TGTGCCAGTAGTATAGATCTAGCCGGGGGGGCCCAGTATTTT
TRBJ1-2,TRBV7-9,few,TRBD1,CASSLGPVGTGF,TGTGCCAGCAGCTTAGGTCCGGTCGGGACAGGTTTC
TRBJ1-2,TRBV7-9,.,.,CASSLGMDNDGYTF,TGTGCCAGCAGCTTAGGCATGGACAACGATGGCTACACCTTC
TRBJ1-5,TRBV28,.,TRBD1,CASSPQSWTGNQPQHF,TGTGCCAGCAGCCCACAATCCTGGACAGGGAATCAGCCCCAGCATTTT
TRBJ1-1,TRBV7-9,.,.,CASSRGLLNTEAFF,TGTGCCAGCAGCCGCGGACTGTTGAACACTGAAGCTTTCTTT
TRBJ1-5,TRBV30,.,.,CAWSAGDWTSPQHF,TGTGCCTGGAGTGCGGGGGACTGGACAAGTCCCCAGCATTTT
TRBJ2-3,TRBV5-4,.,.,CATQEIDTQYF,TGTGCCACCCAGGAAATTGATACGCAGTATTTT
TRBJ2-7,TRBV2,.,TRBD2,CASSALAGGFYEQYF,TGTGCCAGCAGTGCACTAGCGGGGGGATTCTACGAGCAGTACTTC
TRBJ1-5,TRBV6-1,.,.,CASSESLLGPQHF,TGTGCCAGCAGTGAATCACTCCTCGGGCCCCAGCATTTT
TRBJ1-6,TRBV6-5,.,.,CASSYSSTGVPLHF,TGTGCCAGCAGTTACTCCTCGACCGGGGTACCCCTCCACTTT
TRBJ1-4,TRBV10-2,.,.,CASSVPGGEKLFF,TGCGCCAGCAGTGTTCCGGGCGGTGAAAAACTGTTTTTT
TRBJ1-2,TRBV7-9,once,.,CASSSRGADSYGYTF,TGTGCCAGCAGCTCTCGGGGGGCTGATAGCTATGGCTACACCTTC
TRBJ2-1,TRBV9,.,TRBD1,CASSVEARGLDEQFF,TGTGCCAGCAGCGTCGAAGCCAGGGGGCTAGATGAGCAGTTCTTC
TRBJ2-3,TRBV7-8,.,TRBD2,CASSIQGGYSSGGSTDTQYF,TGTGCCAGCAGCATACAAGGGGGGTACTCTAGCGGGGGGTCCACAGATACGCAGTATTTT
TRBJ2-7,TRBV7-2,.,TRBD2,CASSTTGAGTSHEQYF,TGTGCCAGCAGTACAACCGGCGCGGGGACTAGCCACGAGCAGTACTTC
TRBJ2-5,TRBV7-9,few,.,CASSFSQGGAGTQYF,TGTGCCAGCAGCTTCTCCCAGGGGGGGGCGGGGACCCAGTACTTC
TRBJ2-1,TRBV7-8,.,.,CASSSRGARYNEQFF,TGTGCCAGCAGCTCCCGAGGGGCTCGATACAATGAGCAGTTCTTC
TRBJ2-5,TRBV30,.,.,CAVSPGLGTEEQYF,TGTGCCGTTTCTCCGGGACTCGGGACTGAGGAGCAGTACTTC
TRBJ2-7,TRBV10-3,.,TRBD1,CAIRGQGAGEQYF,TGTGCCATCAGGGGACAGGGGGCAGGTGAGCAGTACTTC
TRBJ2-5,TRBV18,.,.,CASSPSVETQYF,TGTGCCAGCTCACCAAGTGTCGAGACCCAGTACTTC
TRBJ1-6,TRBV5-1,.,.,CASSPGTNNSPLHF,TGCGCCAGCAGCCCCGGGACCAATAATTCACCCCTCCACTTT
TRBJ2-7,TRBV5-4,once,.,CASSLSKVGEQYF,TGTGCCAGCAGCTTATCCAAGGTAGGGGAGCAGTACTTC
TRBJ1-6,TRBV27,.,.,CASSNNRYNSPLHF,TGTGCCAGCAGTAACAACAGGTACAATTCACCCCTCCACTTT
TRBJ2-5,TRBV2,.,.,CASSLGEGIGETQYF,TGTGCCAGCAGCCTCGGAGAGGGTATAGGAGAGACCCAGTACTTC
TRBJ2-1,TRBV5-1,.,.,CASSQNYNEQFF,TGCGCCAGCAGCCAGAACTACAATGAGCAGTTCTTC
TRBJ2-1,TRBV11-3,.,.,CASSPSTNEQFF,TGTGCCAGCAGCCCATCTACCAATGAGCAGTTCTTC
TRBJ2-1,TRBV28,.,.,CASRLDRSSYNEQFF,TGTGCCAGCAGATTAGACAGAAGCTCCTACAATGAGCAGTTCTTC
TRBJ1-1,TRBV6-1,.,.,CASRKDSYTEAFF,TGTGCCAGCAGGAAGGACAGCTACACTGAAGCTTTCTTT
TRBJ2-2,TRBV11-3,.,.,CASRGGAGELFF,TGTGCCAGCAGAGGGGGGGCCGGGGAGCTGTTTTTT
TRBJ1-1,TRBV4-2,.,.,CASRPSGITEAFF,TGTGCCAGCAGACCGTCCGGTATCACTGAAGCTTTCTTT
TRBJ2-2,TRBV4-3,.,.,CASSPAPGIAGELFF,TGCGCCAGCAGCCCAGCTCCCGGGATCGCCGGGGAGCTGTTTTTT
TRBJ1-1,TRBV30,.,.,CAWSVSLSYTEAFF,TGTGCCTGGAGTGTATCCCTCAGTTACACTGAAGCTTTCTTT
TRBJ1-6,TRBV7-2,.,.,CASSRDVSPLHF,TGTGCCAGCAGCCGGGACGTCTCACCCCTCCACTTT
TRBJ2-3,TRBV30,.,.,CAWSVHVDTQYF,TGTGCCTGGAGTGTACATGTAGATACGCAGTATTTT
TRBJ2-1,TRBV5-4,.,.,CASSPEAGGRYNEQFF,TGTGCCAGCAGCCCCGAGGCCGGGGGGCGCTACAATGAGCAGTTCTTC
TRBJ1-5,TRBV6-1,.,.,CASNTDRNQPQHF,TGTGCCAGCAATACAGACAGAAATCAGCCCCAGCATTTT
TRBJ2-2,TRBV4-1,once,TRBD1,CASTGQVPNTGELFF,TGCGCCAGCACCGGACAGGTTCCGAACACCGGGGAGCTGTTTTTT
TRBJ2-7,TRBV18,.,TRBD2,CASSPTRGGMHEQYF,TGTGCCAGCTCACCTACGCGGGGGGGGATGCACGAGCAGTACTTC
TRBJ1-5,TRBV6-1,once,.,CASSEAPGQPQHF,TGTGCCAGCAGTGAAGCACCGGGTCAGCCCCAGCATTTT
TRBJ1-3,TRBV7-9,.,.,CASSLVGARNTIYF,TGTGCCAGCAGCCTTGTCGGGGCGCGGAACACCATATATTTT
TRBJ1-2,TRBV6-1,.,.,CASRIFLDYGYTF,TGTGCCAGCAGGATTTTTTTGGACTATGGCTACACCTTC
TRBJ2-3,TRBV13,.,.,CASSSLTSAPDTQYF,TGTGCCAGCAGCTCTCTAACTTCAGCCCCAGATACGCAGTATTTT
TRBJ1-1,TRBV5-1,.,.,CASSLGEGEAFF,TGCGCCAGCAGCTTGGGCGAGGGTGAAGCTTTCTTT
TRBJ1-2,TRBV10-3,.,.,CATYGEGNYGYTF,TGTGCCACCTACGGAGAGGGGAACTATGGCTACACCTTC
TRBJ2-5,TRBV5-4,.,TRBD2,CASSSAGTQETQYF,TGTGCCAGCAGCTCAGCGGGGACGCAAGAGACCCAGTACTTC
TRBJ2-3,TRBV10-1,.,TRBD1,CASSYLRDRGPDTQYF,TGCGCCAGCAGCTACCTCCGGGACAGGGGCCCAGATACGCAGTATTTT
TRBJ2-5,TRBV19,.,TRBD1,CASSPRLRGQTQYF,TGTGCCAGTAGTCCTCGCCTCAGGGGGCAGACCCAGTACTTC
TRBJ2-2,TRBV7-9,.,.,CASSLEQGYTGELFF,TGTGCCAGCAGCTTAGAACAGGGTTACACCGGGGAGCTGTTTTTT
TRBJ2-2,TRBV7-6,.,TRBD2,CASSLGGGGAIGELFF,TGTGCCAGCAGCTTAGGCGGCGGGGGGGCAATCGGGGAGCTGTTTTTT
TRBJ1-1,TRBV30,.,.,CAWSPRRGTEAFF,TGTGCCTGGAGTCCTAGAAGGGGAACTGAAGCTTTCTTT
TRBJ1-1,TRBV7-2,.,.,CASSLYRHANTEAFF,TGTGCCAGCAGCTTATACCGACACGCGAACACTGAAGCTTTCTTT
TRBJ2-1,TRBV7-2,.,TRBD2,CASNAELAGGYNEQFF,TGTGCCAGCAACGCGGAACTAGCGGGGGGATACAATGAGCAGTTCTTC
TRBJ2-1,TRBV6-1,.,.,CASSESRGYNEQFF,TGTGCCAGCAGTGAGTCTAGGGGATACAATGAGCAGTTCTTC
TRBJ1-2,TRBV27,.,TRBD1,CASYYPPGQVYGYTF,TGTGCCAGCTATTACCCCCCAGGACAGGTCTATGGCTACACCTTC
TRBJ2-1,TRBV7-3,.,.,CASSSMGLSYNEQFF,TGTGCCAGCAGCTCCATGGGACTCTCCTACAATGAGCAGTTCTTC
TRBJ1-6,TRBV7-6,.,.,CASTPQVGSNSPLHF,TGTGCCAGCACACCCCAGGTGGGAAGTAATTCACCCCTCCACTTT